This entry describes one T cell receptor beta chain. Antigen: not known. The data were taken from a study of Ad26.COV2.S vaccination and SARS-CoV-2 variants. Sequenced by immunoSEQ multiplex PCR; TCRdb stores in-frame clones only, minus some. The data show roughly 380,000 clones, with under 95% seen just once and roughly 3.9% held by the top ten. Study results and limitations: Substantial breadth in spike-specific CD8+ and CD4+ T cell responses was reportedly seen after vaccination.

The material sequenced was peripheral blood, taken after recovery from COVID-19. This TCR was sampled from a human donor who had recovered from COVID-19.

CDR3 protein: CASSPQGRPDQPQHF. The CDR3 DNA follows: TGCGCCAGCAGCCCGCAGGGACGGCCGGATCAGCCCCAGCATTTT. The chain couples TRBV4-1 to TRBJ1-5, with D perhaps matching TRBD1 (5 bases). The germline V and J ends were trimmed by 4 bases and 5 bases, with 15 bases remaining between them. CDR1 MGHRA and CDR2 YSYEKL come from the germline V gene. This CDR3 contains 15 residues.